This T cell receptor (beta chain) was recovered during a study of blood T cell repertoires in COVID-19. All enrollees were roughly 18 to 90 years old and from 25 or so US areas. Cohorts were assigned according to the clinical history that participants reported. The table lists this clone with a count of one. Per the original methods: Amplification of reference gene primers was used by the study to estimate nucleated cell counts. Profiled with immunoSEQ multiplex PCR; TCRdb holds only in-frame clones, not every one. The V and J calls and clone size come from that table; D and trimming were worked out from the DNA. The sample has fewer than 450,000 clones, approximately 84% seen once; the top ten hold approximately 0.99%. Material for sequencing was PBMCs or T cells enriched from blood (not recorded which). The TCR originated in a woman in her thirties who had recovered from COVID-19.

CDR3 loop: CASSEGRAFF. In nucleotides, the CDR3 is TGTGCCAGCAGTGAAGGTCGGGCTTTCTTT. This sequence joins TRBV2 and TRBJ1-1; no clear D. Trimming cost V 1 base and J 11 bases, with 5 bases left between them. This CDR3 is built from 10 residues. The germline V gene has CDR1 SNHLY and CDR2 FYNNEI.